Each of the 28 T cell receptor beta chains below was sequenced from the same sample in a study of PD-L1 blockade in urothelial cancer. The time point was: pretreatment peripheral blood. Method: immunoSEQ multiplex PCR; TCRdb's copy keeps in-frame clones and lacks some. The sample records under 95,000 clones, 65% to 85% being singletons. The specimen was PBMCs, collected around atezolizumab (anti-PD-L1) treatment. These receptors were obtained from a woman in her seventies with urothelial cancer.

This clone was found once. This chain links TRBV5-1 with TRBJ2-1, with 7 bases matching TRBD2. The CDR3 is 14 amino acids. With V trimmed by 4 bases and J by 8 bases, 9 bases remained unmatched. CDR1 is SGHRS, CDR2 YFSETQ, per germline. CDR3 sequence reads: CASSLGLADDEQFF. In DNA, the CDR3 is TGCGCCAGCAGCCTAGGTCTAGCGGATGATGAGCAGTTCTTC.

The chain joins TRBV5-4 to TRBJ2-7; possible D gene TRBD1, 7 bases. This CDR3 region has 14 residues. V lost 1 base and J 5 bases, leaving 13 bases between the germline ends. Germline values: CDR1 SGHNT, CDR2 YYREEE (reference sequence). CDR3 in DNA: TGTGCCAGCAGCTTGCAGGGGGGCTACCACGAGCAGTACTTC. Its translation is CASSLQGGYHEQYF.

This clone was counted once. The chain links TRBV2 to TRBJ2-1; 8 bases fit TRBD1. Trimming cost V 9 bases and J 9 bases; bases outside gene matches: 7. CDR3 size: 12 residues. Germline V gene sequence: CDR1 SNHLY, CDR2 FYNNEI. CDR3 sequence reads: CARKPQGGEQFF. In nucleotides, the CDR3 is TGTGCCAGAAAGCCACAGGGGGGTGAGCAGTTCTTC.

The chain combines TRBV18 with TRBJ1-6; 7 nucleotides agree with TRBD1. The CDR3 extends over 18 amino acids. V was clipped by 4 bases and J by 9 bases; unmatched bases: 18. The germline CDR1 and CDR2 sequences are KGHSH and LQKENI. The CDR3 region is CASSLLGLLRGSSSPLHF. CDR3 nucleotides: TGTGCCAGCTCACTCCTCGGCTTACTCAGGGGGAGTAGTTCACCCCTCCACTTT.

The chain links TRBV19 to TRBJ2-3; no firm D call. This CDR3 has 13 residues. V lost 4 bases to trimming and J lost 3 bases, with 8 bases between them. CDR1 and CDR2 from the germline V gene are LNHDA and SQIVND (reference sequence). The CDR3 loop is CASSTVLTDTQYF. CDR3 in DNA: TGTGCCAGTAGTACGGTCCTAACAGATACGCAGTATTTT.

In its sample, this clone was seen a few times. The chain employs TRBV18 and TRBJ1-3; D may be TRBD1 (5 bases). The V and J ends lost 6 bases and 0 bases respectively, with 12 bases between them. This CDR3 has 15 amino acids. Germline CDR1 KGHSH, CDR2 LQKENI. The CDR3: CASSSTAYSGNTIYF. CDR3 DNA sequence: TGTGCCAGCTCGTCGACAGCGTACTCTGGAAACACCATATATTTT.

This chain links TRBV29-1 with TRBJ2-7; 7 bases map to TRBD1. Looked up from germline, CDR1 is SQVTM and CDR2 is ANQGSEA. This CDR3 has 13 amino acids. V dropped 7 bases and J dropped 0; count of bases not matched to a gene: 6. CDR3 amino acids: CSAGTDNSYEQYF. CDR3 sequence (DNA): TGCAGCGCCGGGACAGACAACTCCTACGAGCAGTACTTC.

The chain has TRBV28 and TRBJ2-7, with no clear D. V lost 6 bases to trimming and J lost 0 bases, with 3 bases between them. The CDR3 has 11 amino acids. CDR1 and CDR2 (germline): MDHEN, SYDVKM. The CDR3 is CASRASYEQYF. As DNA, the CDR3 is TGTGCCAGCAGAGCCTCCTACGAGCAGTACTTC.

DNA of the CDR3: TGTGCCAGCAGCCGAACAGGGGAACTAGCCAAAAACATTCAGTACTTC. It translates to CASSRTGELAKNIQYF. The genes are TRBV7-9 and TRBJ2-4, with TRBD1 identical over 7 bases. The J segment lost 0 bases and the V segment lost 5 bases, leaving 7 bases of the junction unmatched. Per germline, CDR1 SEHNR and CDR2 FQNEAQ (reference sequence). The CDR3 sequence is 16 residues long.

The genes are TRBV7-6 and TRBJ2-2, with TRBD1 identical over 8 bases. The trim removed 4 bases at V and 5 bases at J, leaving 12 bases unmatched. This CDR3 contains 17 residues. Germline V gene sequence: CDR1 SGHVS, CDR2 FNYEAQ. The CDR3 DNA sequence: TGTGCCAGCAGCTCAGGACAGGGCCCCACATGGACCGGGGAGCTGTTTTTT. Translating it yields CASSSGQGPTWTGELFF.

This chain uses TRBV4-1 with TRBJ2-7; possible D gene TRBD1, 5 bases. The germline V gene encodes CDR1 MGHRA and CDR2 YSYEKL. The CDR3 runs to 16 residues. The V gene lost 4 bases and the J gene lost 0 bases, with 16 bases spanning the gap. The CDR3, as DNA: TGCGCCAGCAGCCGAGAACATACAGGAAACTCCTACGAGCAGTACTTC. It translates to CASSREHTGNSYEQYF.

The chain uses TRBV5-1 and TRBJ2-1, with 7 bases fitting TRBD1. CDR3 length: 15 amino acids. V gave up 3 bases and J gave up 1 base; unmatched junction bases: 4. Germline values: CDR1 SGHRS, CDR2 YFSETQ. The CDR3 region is CASSWDSQSYNEQFF. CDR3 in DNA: TGCGCCAGCAGCTGGGACAGCCAATCCTACAATGAGCAGTTCTTC.

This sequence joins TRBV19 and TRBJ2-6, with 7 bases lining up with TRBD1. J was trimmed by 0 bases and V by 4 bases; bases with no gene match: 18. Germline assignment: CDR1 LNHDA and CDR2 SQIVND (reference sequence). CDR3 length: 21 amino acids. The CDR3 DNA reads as TGTGCCAGTAGTACGCGTTACGAAGGGACAGAAATTGTCTCTGGGGCCAACGTCCTGACTTTC. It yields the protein CASSTRYEGTEIVSGANVLTF.

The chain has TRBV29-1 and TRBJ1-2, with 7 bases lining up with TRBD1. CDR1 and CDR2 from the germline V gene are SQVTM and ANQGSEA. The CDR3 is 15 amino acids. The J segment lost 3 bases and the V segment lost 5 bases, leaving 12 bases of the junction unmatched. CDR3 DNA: TGCAGCGTTCCACACCGGGACAGTTTTTACTATGGCTACACCTTC. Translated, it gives CSVPHRDSFYYGYTF.

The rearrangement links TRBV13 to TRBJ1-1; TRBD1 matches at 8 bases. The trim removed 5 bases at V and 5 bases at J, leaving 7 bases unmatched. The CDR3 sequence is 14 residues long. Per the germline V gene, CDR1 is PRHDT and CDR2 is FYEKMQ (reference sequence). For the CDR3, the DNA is TGTGCCAGCAGCGTTAGACAGGGGTGGACTGAAGCTTTCTTT. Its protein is CASSVRQGWTEAFF.

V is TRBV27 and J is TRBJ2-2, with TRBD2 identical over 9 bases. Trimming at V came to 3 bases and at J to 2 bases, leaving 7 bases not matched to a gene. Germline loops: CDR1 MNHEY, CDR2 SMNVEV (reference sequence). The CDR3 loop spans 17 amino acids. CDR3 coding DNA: TGTGCCAGCAGTTTCCGACTAGCGGTTGTTAACACCGGGGAGCTGTTTTTT. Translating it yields CASSFRLAVVNTGELFF.

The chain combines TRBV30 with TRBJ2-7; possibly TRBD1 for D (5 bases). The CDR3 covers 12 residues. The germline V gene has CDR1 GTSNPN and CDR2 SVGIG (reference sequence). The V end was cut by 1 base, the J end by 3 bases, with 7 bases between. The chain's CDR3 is CAWSGQGYEQYF. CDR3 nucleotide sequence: TGTGCCTGGAGTGGTCAGGGCTACGAGCAGTACTTC.

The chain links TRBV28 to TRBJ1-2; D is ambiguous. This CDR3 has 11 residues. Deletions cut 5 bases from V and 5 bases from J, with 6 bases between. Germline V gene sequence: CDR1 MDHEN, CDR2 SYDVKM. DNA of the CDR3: TGTGCCAGCAGTCCCAATTATGGCTACACCTTC. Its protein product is CASSPNYGYTF.

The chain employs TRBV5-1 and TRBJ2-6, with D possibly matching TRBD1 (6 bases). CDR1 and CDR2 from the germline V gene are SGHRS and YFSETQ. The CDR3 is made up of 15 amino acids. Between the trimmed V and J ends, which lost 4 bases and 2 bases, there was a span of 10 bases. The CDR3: CASSQTGPGANVLTF. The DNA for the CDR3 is TGCGCCAGCAGCCAGACAGGTCCTGGGGCCAACGTCCTGACTTTC. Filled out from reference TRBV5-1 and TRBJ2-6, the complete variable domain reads KAGVTQTPRYLIKTRGQQVTLSCSPISGHRSVSWYQQTPGQGLQFLFEYFSETQRNKGNFPGRFSGRQFSNSRSEMNVSTLELGDSALYLCASSQTGPGANVLTFGAGSRLTVL.

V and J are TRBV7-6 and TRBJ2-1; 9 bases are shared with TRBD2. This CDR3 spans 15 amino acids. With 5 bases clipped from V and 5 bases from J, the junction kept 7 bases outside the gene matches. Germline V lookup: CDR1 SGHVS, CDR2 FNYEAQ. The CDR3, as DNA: TGTGCCAGCAGCCAAGAGCGGGGGGCCCACAATGAGCAGTTCTTC. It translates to CASSQERGAHNEQFF.

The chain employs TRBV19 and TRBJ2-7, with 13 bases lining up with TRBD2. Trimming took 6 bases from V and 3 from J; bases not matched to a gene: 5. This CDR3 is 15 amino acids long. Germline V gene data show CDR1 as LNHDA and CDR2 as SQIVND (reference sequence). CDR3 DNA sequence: TGTGCCAGTAGCCGGACTAGCGGGAGCCACTACGAGCAGTACTTC. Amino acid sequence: CASSRTSGSHYEQYF.

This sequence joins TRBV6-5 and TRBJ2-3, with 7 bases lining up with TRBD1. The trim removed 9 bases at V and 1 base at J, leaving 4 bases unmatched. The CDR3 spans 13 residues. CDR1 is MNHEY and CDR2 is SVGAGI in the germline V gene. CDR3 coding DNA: TGTGCCAGTCGGGACAGCGGCACAGATACGCAGTATTTT. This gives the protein CASRDSGTDTQYF.

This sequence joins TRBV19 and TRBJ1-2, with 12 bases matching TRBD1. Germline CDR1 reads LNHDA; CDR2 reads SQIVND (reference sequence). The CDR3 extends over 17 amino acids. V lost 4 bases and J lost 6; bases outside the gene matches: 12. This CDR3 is CASSRGGDRGPRDGYTF. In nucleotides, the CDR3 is TGTGCCAGTAGTAGAGGGGGGGACAGGGGGCCGCGTGATGGCTACACCTTC.

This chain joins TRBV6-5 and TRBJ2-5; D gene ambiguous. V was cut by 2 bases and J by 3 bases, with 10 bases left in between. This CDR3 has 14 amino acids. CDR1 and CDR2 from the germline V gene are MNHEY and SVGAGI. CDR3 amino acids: CASSYGRWEETQYF. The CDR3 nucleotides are TGTGCCAGCAGTTACGGCAGGTGGGAAGAGACCCAGTACTTC.

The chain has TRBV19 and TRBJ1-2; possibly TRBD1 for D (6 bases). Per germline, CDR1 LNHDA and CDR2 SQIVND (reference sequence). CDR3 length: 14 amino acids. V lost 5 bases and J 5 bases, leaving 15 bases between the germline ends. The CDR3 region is CASSPVQGQYGYTF. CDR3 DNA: TGTGCCAGTAGTCCAGTCCAGGGACAATATGGCTACACCTTC.

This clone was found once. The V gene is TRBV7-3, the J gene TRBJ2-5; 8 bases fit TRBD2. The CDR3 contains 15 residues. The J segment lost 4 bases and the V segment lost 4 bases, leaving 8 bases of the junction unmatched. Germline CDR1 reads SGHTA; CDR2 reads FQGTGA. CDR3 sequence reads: CASSSTGRAGETQYF. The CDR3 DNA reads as TGTGCCAGCAGCTCTACCGGGAGGGCCGGAGAGACCCAGTACTTC.

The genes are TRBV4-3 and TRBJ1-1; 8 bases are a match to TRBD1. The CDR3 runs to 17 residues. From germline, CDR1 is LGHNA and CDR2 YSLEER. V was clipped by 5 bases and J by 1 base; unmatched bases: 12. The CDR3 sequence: CASSSRGRLLSNTEAFF. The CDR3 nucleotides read TGCGCCAGCAGCTCCAGGGGGCGCCTACTATCGAACACTGAAGCTTTCTTT.

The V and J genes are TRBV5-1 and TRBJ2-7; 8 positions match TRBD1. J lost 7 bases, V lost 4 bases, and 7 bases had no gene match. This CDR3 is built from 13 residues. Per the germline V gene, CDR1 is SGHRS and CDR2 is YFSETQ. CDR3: CASSNPTGDEQYF. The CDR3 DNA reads TGCGCCAGCAGCAACCCGACAGGGGATGAGCAGTACTTC.